This T cell receptor beta chain was sequenced in a study of control samples from healthy donors and cancer patients. This clone was recorded a few times. The assay was immunoSEQ multiplex PCR, and TCRdb's table has in-frame clones only and misses some. The sample lists around 120,000 clones; 93% were seen once. This CDR3 region has 14 residues. V gave up 7 bases and J gave up 3 bases, with 15 bases separating them. Germline V gene data show CDR1 as SGHTA and CDR2 as FQGTGA. Material for sequencing was PBMCs. The chain joins TRBV7-3 to TRBJ2-5, with unresolved D. The source of this sequence is a man aged 45-65 years with head and neck cancer. DNA of the CDR3: TGTGCCAGCAAACTTAACCCTTACGAAGAGACCCAGTACTTC. It codes for CASKLNPYEETQYF.